The source of this TCR beta chain is a study of T cells after posttransplantation cyclophosphamide. TCRdb's copy holds only in-frame clones and misses some; the assay was immunoSEQ multiplex PCR. The sample consists of about 24,000 clones, approximately 85% of them appearing once. CDR1 is WSHSY and CDR2 is SAAADI in the germline V gene. The CDR3 covers 15 residues. The germline V and J ends were trimmed by 4 bases and 0 bases, with 12 bases remaining between them. Sequenced input: PBMCs. This chain links TRBV10-2 with TRBJ2-5; maybe TRBD2 (5 bases). The TCR sequence derives from an older woman with a blood cancer, CMV-positive, and with a related stem cell donor. CDR3 loop: CASSGTTGYQETQYF. Written as DNA, the CDR3 is TGCGCCAGCAGTGGAACGACGGGGTACCAAGAGACCCAGTACTTC.